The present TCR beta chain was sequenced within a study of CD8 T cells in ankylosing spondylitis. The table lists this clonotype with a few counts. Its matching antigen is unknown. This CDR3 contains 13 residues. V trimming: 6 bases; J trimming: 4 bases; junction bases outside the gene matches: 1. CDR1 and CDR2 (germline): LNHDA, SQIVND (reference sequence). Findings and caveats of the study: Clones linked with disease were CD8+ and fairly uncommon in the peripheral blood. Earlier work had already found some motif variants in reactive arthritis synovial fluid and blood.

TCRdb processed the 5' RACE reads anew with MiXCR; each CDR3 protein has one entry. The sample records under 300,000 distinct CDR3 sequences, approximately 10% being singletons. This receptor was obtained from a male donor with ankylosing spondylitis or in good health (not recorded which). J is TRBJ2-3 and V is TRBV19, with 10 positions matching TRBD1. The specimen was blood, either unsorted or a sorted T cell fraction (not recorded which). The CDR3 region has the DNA TGTGCCAGTAGGGACAGGGGGGCAGATACGCAGTATTTT. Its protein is CASRDRGADTQYF.